The clone carrying this TCR beta chain has ten or more counts. The antigen is unknown. TCRdb ran MiXCR on the 5' RACE reads and lists one entry per CDR3 protein. The sample includes some 330,000 distinct CDR3 sequences, about 10% of them seen just once. These data belong to a study of identical twins. Regarding the study as a whole: For cord blood, abundant beta clonotypes had fewer insertions, unlike memory repertoires, which showed none. Because invariant MAIT and iNKT cells could be present, zero-insertion analyses could be partly confounded. Cross-sectional statistics underpinned the conclusions; the same donors were not followed. Out-of-frame beta chain sequences displayed weaker excess sharing between twins.

V lost 9 bases, J lost 3 bases, and 1 base stayed unmatched. The germline gives CDR1 KGHDR, CDR2 SFDVKD. There are 13 residues in the CDR3. The TCR was taken from a woman between 45 and 65 years old in good health. What was sequenced was naive T cells sorted from blood. The gene calls are TRBV24-1 and TRBJ2-1; TRBD2 matches 10 bases. The CDR3 here is CATASGGYNEQFF. In nucleotides, the CDR3 is TGTGCCACCGCTAGCGGGGGCTACAATGAGCAGTTCTTC.